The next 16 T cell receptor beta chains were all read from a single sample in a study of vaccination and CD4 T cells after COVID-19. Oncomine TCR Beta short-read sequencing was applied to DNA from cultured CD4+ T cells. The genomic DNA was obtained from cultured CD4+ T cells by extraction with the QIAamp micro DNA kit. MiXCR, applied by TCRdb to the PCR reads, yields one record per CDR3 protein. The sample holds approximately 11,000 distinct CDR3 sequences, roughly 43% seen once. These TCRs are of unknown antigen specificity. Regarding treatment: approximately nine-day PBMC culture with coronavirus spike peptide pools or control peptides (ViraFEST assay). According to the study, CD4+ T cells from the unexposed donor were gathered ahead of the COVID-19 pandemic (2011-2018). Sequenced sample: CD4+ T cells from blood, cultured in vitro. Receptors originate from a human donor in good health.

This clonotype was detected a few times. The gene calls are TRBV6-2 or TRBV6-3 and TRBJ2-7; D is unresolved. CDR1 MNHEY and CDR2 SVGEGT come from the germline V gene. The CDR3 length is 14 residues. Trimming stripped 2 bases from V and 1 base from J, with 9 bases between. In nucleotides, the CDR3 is TGTGCCAGCAGTTACCTGGACGGGTCCTACGAGCAGTACTTC. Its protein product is CASSYLDGSYEQYF.

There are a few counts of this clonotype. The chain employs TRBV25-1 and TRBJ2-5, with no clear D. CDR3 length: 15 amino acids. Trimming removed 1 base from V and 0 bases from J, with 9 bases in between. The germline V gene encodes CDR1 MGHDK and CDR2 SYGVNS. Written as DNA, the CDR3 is TGTGCCAGCAGTGAATTCGGGCAGAACCAAGAGACCCAGTACTTC. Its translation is CASSEFGQNQETQYF.

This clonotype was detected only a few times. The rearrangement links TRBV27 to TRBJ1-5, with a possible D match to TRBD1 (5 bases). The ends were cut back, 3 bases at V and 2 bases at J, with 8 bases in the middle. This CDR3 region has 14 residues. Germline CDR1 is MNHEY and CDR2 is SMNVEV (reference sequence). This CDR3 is CASSFQGGNQPQHF. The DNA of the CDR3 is TGTGCCAGCAGTTTTCAGGGTGGCAATCAGCCCCAGCATTTT.

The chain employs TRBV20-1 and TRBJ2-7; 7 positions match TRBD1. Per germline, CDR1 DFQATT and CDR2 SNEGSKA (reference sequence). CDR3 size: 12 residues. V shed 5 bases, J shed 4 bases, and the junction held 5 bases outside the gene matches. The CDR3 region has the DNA TGCAGTGCTGAACAGGGGTCATACGAGCAGTACTTC. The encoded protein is CSAEQGSYEQYF.

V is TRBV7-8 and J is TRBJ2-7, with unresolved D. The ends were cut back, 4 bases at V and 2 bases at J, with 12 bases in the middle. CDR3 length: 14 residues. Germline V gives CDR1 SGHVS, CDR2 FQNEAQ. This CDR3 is CASSSGYSTYEQYF. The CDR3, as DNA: TGTGCCAGCAGCTCGGGTTACAGTACCTACGAGCAGTACTTC.

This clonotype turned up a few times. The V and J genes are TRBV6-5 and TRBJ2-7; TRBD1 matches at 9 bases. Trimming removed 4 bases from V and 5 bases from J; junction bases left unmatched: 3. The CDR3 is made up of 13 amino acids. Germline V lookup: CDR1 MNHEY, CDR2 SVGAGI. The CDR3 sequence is CASSSGTGNEQYF. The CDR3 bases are TGTGCCAGCAGTTCCGGGACAGGGAACGAGCAGTACTTC.

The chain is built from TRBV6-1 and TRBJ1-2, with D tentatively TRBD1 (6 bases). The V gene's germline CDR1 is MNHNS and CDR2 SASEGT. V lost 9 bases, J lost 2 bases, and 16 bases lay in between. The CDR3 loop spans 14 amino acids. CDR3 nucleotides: TGTGCCAGTGCAGAGGGACACGCCAACTATGGCTACACCTTC. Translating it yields CASAEGHANYGYTF.

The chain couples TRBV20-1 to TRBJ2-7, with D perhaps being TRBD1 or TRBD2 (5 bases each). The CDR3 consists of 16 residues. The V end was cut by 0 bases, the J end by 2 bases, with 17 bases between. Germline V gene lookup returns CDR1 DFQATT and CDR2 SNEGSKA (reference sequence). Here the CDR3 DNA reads TGCAGTGCTAGAGATCAGCTATGGCAGGGAGCCTACGAGCAGTACTTC. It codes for CSARDQLWQGAYEQYF.

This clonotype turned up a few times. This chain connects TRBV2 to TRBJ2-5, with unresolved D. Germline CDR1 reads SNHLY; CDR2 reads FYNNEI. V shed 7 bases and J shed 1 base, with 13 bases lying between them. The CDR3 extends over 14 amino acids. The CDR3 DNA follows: TGTGCCAGCAAGGTAGGGATACCCCAAGAGACCCAGTACTTC. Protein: CASKVGIPQETQYF.

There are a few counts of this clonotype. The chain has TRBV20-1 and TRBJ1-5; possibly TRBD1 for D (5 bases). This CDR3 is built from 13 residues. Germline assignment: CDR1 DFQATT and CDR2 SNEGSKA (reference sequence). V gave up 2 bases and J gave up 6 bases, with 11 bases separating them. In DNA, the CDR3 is TGCAGTGCTAGATCTGGGGACCCTCAGCCCCAGCATTTT. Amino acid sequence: CSARSGDPQPQHF.

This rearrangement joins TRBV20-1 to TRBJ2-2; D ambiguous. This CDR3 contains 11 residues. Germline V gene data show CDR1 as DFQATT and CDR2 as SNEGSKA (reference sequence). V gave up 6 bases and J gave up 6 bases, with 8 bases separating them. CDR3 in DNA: TGCAGTGCACCTCGCCCCGGGGAGCTGTTTTTT. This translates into CSAPRPGELFF.

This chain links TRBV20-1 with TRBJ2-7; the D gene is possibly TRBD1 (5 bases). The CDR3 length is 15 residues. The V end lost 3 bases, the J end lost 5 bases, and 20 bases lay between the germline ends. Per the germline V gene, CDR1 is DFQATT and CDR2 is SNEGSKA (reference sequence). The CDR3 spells CSASPRVSGFNEQYF. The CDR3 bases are TGCAGTGCTAGTCCTCGGGTATCAGGGTTCAACGAGCAGTACTTC.

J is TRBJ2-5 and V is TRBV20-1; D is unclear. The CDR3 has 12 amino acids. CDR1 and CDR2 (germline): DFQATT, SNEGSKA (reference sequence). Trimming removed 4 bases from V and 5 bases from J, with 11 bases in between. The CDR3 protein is CSAMRQSETQYF. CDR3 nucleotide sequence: TGCAGTGCTATGCGTCAATCCGAGACCCAGTACTTC.

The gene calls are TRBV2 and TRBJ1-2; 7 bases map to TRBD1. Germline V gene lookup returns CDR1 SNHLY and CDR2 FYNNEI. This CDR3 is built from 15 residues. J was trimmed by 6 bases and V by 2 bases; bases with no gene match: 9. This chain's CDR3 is CASSESKLGTDGYTF. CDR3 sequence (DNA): TGTGCCAGCAGTGAATCAAAGTTGGGGACAGATGGCTACACCTTC.

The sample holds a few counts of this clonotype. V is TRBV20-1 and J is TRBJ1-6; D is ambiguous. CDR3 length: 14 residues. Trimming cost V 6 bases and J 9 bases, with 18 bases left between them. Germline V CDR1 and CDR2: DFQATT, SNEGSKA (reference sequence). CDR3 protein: CSAKSPSLPSPLHF. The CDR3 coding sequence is TGCAGTGCAAAGAGCCCCAGCTTACCTTCACCCCTCCACTTT.

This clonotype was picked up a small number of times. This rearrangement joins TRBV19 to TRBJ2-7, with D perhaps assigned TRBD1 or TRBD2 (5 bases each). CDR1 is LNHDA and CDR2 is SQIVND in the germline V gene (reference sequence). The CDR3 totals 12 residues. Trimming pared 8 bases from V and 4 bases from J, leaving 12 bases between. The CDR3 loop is CASSGTSYEQYF. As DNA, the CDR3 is TGTGCCAGTTCAGGGACCTCTTACGAGCAGTACTTC.